This entry lists 11 T cell receptor beta chains sequenced from one sample in a study of OX40 agonist ivuxolimab in advanced cancers. Clones were sequenced by immunoSEQ multiplex PCR, and TCRdb holds only the in-frame ones, with some missing. The data hold under 80,000 clones, with roughly 90% observed a single time. Sequencing was performed on CD4+ or CD8+ T cells sorted from blood, taken in a trial of the OX40 agonist ivuxolimab. Receptors originate from an adult with an advanced solid tumor such as melanoma, head and neck, liver or kidney cancer.

Regarding this clone: Relative to the germline gene, one junction end is altered; a read error may explain this. The genes are TRBV19 and TRBJ1-1; tentatively, D is TRBD1 (6 bases). The CDR3 sequence is 13 residues long. Germline-derived CDR1 and CDR2 are LNHDA and SQIVND (reference sequence). CDR3 in amino acids: CASVGDRSTGAFF. In DNA form, the CDR3 reads TGTGCCAGTGTCGGAGACAGGTCGACTGGAGCTTTCTTT.

The CDR3 is CASRQGDATDTQYF. The CDR3 bases are TGTGCCAGCAGGCAGGGAGACGCCACAGATACGCAGTATTTT. V and J are TRBV6-5 and TRBJ2-3; D tentatively fits TRBD1 or TRBD2 (5 bases each). With 6 bases removed from V and 2 bases from J, the gap between germline ends came to 12 bases. The CDR3 spans 14 residues. CDR1 and CDR2 (germline): MNHEY, SVGAGI.

The rearrangement uses TRBV12-5 and TRBJ1-3; D may be TRBD1 (6 bases). The CDR3 runs to 14 residues. Germline V gives CDR1 LGHNT, CDR2 FRNRAP. Trimming cost V 7 bases and J 2 bases, with 12 bases left between them. CDR3 sequence reads: CASAADSPGNTIYF. CDR3 sequence (DNA): TGTGCTAGTGCCGCGGACAGTCCTGGAAACACCATATATTTT.

This chain links TRBV18 with TRBJ1-2; the match to TRBD1 covers 9 bases. The V segment lost 6 bases and the J segment 4 bases; nucleotides outside the gene matches: 9. The V gene's germline CDR1 is KGHSH and CDR2 LQKENI. The CDR3 consists of 15 residues. The CDR3 spells CASSPGTGSFYGYTF. The CDR3 coding sequence is TGTGCCAGCTCTCCCGGGACAGGGAGTTTCTATGGCTACACCTTC. Using reference TRBV18 and TRBJ1-2 for the parts outside the CDR3, the full variable domain is NAGVMQNPRHLVRRRGQEARLRCSPMKGHSHVYWYRQLPEEGLKFMVYLQKENIIDESGMPKERFSAEFPKEGPSILRIQQVVRGDSAAYFCASSPGTGSFYGYTFGSGTRLTVV.

This clone was seen once. The chain couples TRBV10-3 to TRBJ2-7; TRBD2 agrees at 11 bases. The CDR3 sequence is 15 residues long. The V gene end was trimmed by 5 bases and the J gene end by 6 bases; junction bases not matched to a gene: 9. Germline V gene data show CDR1 as ENHRY and CDR2 as SYGVKD. CDR3 in amino acids: CAISSQTSGMAEQYF. CDR3 sequence (DNA): TGTGCCATCAGTTCTCAGACTAGCGGGATGGCCGAGCAGTACTTC.

The rearrangement uses TRBV29-1 and TRBJ2-3; no clear D gene. Germline-derived CDR1 and CDR2 are SQVTM and ANQGSEA. The length of the CDR3 is 11 residues. Trimming took off 4 bases at V and 6 bases at J, with 8 bases between the two ends. The CDR3 protein is CSVVPGDTQYF. CDR3 DNA sequence: TGCAGCGTTGTTCCCGGGGATACGCAGTATTTT.

The chain recombines TRBV4-3 with TRBJ1-2; D is unresolved. From germline, CDR1 is LGHNA and CDR2 YSLEER. This CDR3 is built from 15 residues. Deletions cut 0 bases from V and 2 bases from J, with 10 bases between. CDR3 region: CASSQDLPGNYGYTF. The CDR3, as DNA: TGCGCCAGCAGCCAAGATCTTCCCGGGAACTATGGCTACACCTTC.

V is TRBV28 and J is TRBJ1-5; D remains unclear. Trimming stripped 5 bases from V and 1 base from J, with 9 bases between. The CDR3 runs 14 residues. Germline CDR1 MDHEN, CDR2 SYDVKM. The CDR3 loop is CASSAGVSNQPQHF. The CDR3 region has the DNA TGTGCCAGCAGTGCGGGAGTAAGCAATCAGCCCCAGCATTTT.

The chain links TRBV27 to TRBJ2-3, with D possibly being TRBD1 (6 bases). V lost 3 bases and J lost 3, with 13 bases in between. Germline CDR1 MNHEY, CDR2 SMNVEV (reference sequence). The CDR3 is 15 residues long. The CDR3 DNA is TGTGCCAGCAGTTTTAGGCAGGGACAAACAGATACGCAGTATTTT. Amino acids: CASSFRQGQTDTQYF.

V usage is TRBV11-3 and J usage is TRBJ1-5, with 11 bases matching TRBD1. The ends lost 5 bases at V and 0 bases at J; junction bases unmatched: 12. Looked up from germline, CDR1 is SGHNT and CDR2 is YENEEA. This CDR3 has 19 residues. The CDR3 nucleotides are TGTGCCAGCAGCCTGGTCGGGACAGGGGGGTTTTATAGCAATCAGCCCCAGCATTTT. Translation: CASSLVGTGGFYSNQPQHF.

The V and J genes are TRBV27 and TRBJ2-1; 11 positions agree with TRBD2. CDR1 MNHEY and CDR2 SMNVEV come from the germline V gene (reference sequence). The V segment lost 4 bases and the J segment 0 bases; nucleotides outside the gene matches: 5. The CDR3 sequence is 17 residues long. In DNA form, the CDR3 reads TGTGCCAGCAGTTCAGGACTAGCGGGTCACTCCTACAATGAGCAGTTCTTC. Protein sequence: CASSSGLAGHSYNEQFF.